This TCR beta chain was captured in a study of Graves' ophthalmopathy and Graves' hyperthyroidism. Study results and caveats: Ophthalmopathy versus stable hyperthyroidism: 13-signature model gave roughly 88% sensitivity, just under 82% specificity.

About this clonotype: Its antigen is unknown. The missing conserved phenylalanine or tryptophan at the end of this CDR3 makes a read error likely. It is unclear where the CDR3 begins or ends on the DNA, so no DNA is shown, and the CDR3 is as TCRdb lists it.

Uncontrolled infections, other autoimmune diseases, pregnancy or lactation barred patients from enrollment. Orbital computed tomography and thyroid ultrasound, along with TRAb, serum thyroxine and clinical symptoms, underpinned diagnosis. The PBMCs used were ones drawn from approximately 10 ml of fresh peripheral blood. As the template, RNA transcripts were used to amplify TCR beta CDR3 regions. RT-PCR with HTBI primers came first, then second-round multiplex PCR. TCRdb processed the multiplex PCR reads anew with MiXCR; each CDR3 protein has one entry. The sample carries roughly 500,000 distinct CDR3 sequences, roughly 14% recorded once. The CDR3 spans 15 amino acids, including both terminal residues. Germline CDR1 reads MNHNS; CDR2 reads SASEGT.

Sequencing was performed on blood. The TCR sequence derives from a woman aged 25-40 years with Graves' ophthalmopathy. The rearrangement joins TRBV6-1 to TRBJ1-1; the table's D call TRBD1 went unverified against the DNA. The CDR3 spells CASSRGGHMNTEACL.